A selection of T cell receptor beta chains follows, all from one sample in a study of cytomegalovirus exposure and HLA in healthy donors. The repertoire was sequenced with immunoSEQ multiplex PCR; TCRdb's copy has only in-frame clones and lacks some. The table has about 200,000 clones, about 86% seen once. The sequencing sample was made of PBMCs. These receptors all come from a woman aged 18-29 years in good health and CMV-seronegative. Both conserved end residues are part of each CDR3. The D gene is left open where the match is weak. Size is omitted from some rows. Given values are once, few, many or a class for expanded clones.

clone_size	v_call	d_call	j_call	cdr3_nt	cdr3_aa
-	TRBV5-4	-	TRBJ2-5	TGTGCCAGCAGCACCGACAGACGGAGGACCCAGTACTTC	CASSTDRRRTQYF
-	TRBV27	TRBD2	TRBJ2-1	TGTGCCAGCAGTTTTGGGACTAGCGGAATCAATGAGCAGTTCTTC	CASSFGTSGINEQFF
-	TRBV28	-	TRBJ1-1	TGTGCCAGCAGCCCGCCGGGGGGAAACACTGAAGCTTTCTTT	CASSPPGGNTEAFF
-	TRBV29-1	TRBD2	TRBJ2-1	TGCAGCGTTGAGGGGGTATGGGATGGCGGGAGGGCGTACAATGAGCAGTTCTTC	CSVEGVWDGGRAYNEQFF
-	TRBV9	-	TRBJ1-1	TGTGCCAGCAGCGTAGCGGCACAAACGGGAATGAACACTGAAGCTTTCTTT	CASSVAAQTGMNTEAFF
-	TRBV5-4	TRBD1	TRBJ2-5	TGTGCCAGCAGGAATACCGGGACAGAGGGGGATGGCCAGTACTTC	CASRNTGTEGDGQYF
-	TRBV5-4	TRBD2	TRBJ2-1	TGTGCCAGCAGCTTACCTTCTAGCGGGAGTTACAATGAGCAGTTCTTC	CASSLPSSGSYNEQFF
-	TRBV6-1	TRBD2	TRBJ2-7	TGTGCCAGCAGTGAAGCTCGCCGACTAGCAATGCAGTACTTC	CASSEARRLAMQYF
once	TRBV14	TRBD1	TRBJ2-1	TGTGCCAGCAGCCAAGGGACAGGGGGCCCCGGGGTGCAGTTCTTC	CASSQGTGGPGVQFF
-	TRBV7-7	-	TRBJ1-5	TGTGCTAGCAGCTTCTTCTTACTACCCCGCCTCAAGAGCAATCAGCCCCAGCATTTT	CASSFFLLPRLKSNQPQHF
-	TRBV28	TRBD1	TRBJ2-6	TGTGCGACAGGGTCTGGGGCCAACGTCCTGACTTTC	CATGSGANVLTF
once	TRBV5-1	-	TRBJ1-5	TGCGCCAGCAGCTTGGGGACAAGCAATCAGCCCCAGCATTTT	CASSLGTSNQPQHF
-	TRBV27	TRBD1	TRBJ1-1	TGTGCCAGCAGTCCAAGGGGGCTGAACACTGAAGCTTTCTTT	CASSPRGLNTEAFF
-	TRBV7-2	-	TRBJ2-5	TGTGCCAGCAGCCTCAACCCGGGGGAGACCCAGTACTTC	CASSLNPGETQYF
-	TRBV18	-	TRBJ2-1	TGTGCCAGCTCACCTGCGCGGGATAAGCAGTTCTTC	CASSPARDKQFF
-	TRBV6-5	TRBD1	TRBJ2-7	TGTGCCAGCAGTTACCGAACAGGGGGTCAGAACTACGAGCAGTACTTC	CASSYRTGGQNYEQYF
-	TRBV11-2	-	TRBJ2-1	TGTGCCAGCAGCTTAGAAGGGAGTTTCAGCAATGAGCAGTTCTTC	CASSLEGSFSNEQFF
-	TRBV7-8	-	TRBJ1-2	TGTGCCAGCAGCTTAGGGGGGGGGAACTATGGCTACACCTTC	CASSLGGGNYGYTF
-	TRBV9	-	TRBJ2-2	TGTGCCAGCAGCACACGGAACGGAGCTGGGGAGCTGTTTTTT	CASSTRNGAGELFF
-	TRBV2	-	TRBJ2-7	TGTGCCAGCAGTACCGGGACAACCTTTCTTCTGGAGCAGTACTTC	CASSTGTTFLLEQYF
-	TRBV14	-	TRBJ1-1	TGTGCCAGCAGCCATCACGTCGCGACTGAAGCTTTCTTT	CASSHHVATEAFF
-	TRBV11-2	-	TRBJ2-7	TGTGCCAGCAGCTTAGGTAACAGTCTTGCCTACGAGCAGTACTTC	CASSLGNSLAYEQYF
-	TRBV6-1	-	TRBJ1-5	TGTGCCGTCAGGGGAAACAATCAGCCCCAGCATTTT	CAVRGNNQPQHF
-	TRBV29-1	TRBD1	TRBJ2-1	TGCAGCGTGGCCCACAGGGGTGTACCCTACAATGAGCAGTTCTTC	CSVAHRGVPYNEQFF